The 16 T cell receptor beta chains reported below all come from one sample, sequenced in a study of blood T cell repertoires in COVID-19. Sequencing was performed with immunoSEQ multiplex PCR; in TCRdb, only in-frame clones are kept and a portion is missing. Counted here are 200,000 to 250,000 clones, over 75% occurring once; the ten biggest clones make up 4.4%. Sequenced sample: peripheral blood. The receptors originated from a middle-aged man with acute or convalescent COVID-19.

The rearrangement joins TRBV2 to TRBJ1-1; 8 nucleotides match TRBD1. Looked up from germline, CDR1 is SNHLY and CDR2 is FYNNEI. The CDR3 contains 11 residues. V dropped 5 bases and J dropped 8; count of bases not matched to a gene: 1. CDR3 DNA sequence: TGTGCCAGCAGTTCAGGGGGCGAAGCTTTCTTT. It encodes CASSSGGEAFF.

On this clone itself: Sequence at one end of the junction differs from germline and may be a read error. The J gene is TRBJ2-2, the V gene TRBV5-4; 8 positions agree with TRBD1. The CDR3 length is 15 residues. CDR1 SGHNT and CDR2 YYREEE come from the germline V gene (reference sequence). CDR3 in amino acids: CASSLDRVEAGELFF. Here the CDR3 DNA reads TGTGCCAGCAGTTTGGACAGGGTTGAGGCCGGGGAGCTGTTTTTT.

Here the CDR3 reads CASSDGGSTAADTQYF. In nucleotides, the CDR3 is TGTGCCAGCAGTGACGGGGGCTCCACAGCGGCAGATACGCAGTATTTT. V usage is TRBV6-4 and J usage is TRBJ2-3, with D possibly being TRBD1 (6 bases). The V gene lost 2 bases and the J gene lost 4 bases, with 16 bases spanning the gap. CDR1 and CDR2 from the germline V gene are MRHNA and SNTAGT. The CDR3 is 16 amino acids.

This chain connects TRBV13 to TRBJ2-4; the D gene is possibly TRBD2 (6 bases). This CDR3 spans 17 amino acids. V was clipped by 5 bases and J by 3 bases, with 20 bases between them. CDR1 is PRHDT, CDR2 FYEKMQ, per germline (reference sequence). The CDR3 loop is CASSLRAGLEGKNIQYF. The DNA of the CDR3 is TGTGCCAGCAGCCTCCGGGCGGGGTTGGAGGGCAAAAACATTCAGTACTTC.

This chain joins TRBV18 and TRBJ1-4; a weak D match, TRBD1 (6 bases). The V and J ends lost 1 base and 0 bases respectively, with 12 bases between them. The germline V gene encodes CDR1 KGHSH and CDR2 LQKENI. The CDR3 is made up of 17 amino acids. CDR3 nucleotides: TGTGCCAGCTCACCACAGGGGGTCGAAGCAACTAATGAAAAACTGTTTTTT. The encoded protein is CASSPQGVEATNEKLFF.

The chain couples TRBV10-1 to TRBJ2-7; TRBD2 agrees at 10 bases. This CDR3 contains 16 residues. CDR1 is WNHNN, CDR2 SYGVQD, per germline (reference sequence). The J segment lost 2 bases and the V segment lost 2 bases, leaving 6 bases of the junction unmatched. The DNA of the CDR3 is TGCGCCAGCAGTGAGGCTTTAGCGGGGGGCACCTACGAGCAGTACTTC. Translation gives CASSEALAGGTYEQYF.

The V and J genes are TRBV2 and TRBJ1-1, with D hard to call. The CDR3 totals 14 residues. Germline CDR1 reads SNHLY; CDR2 reads FYNNEI. V lost 4 bases and J lost 1, with 10 bases in between. The CDR3 DNA follows: TGTGCCAGCAGTGGGAGGAGGGAGAACACTGAAGCTTTCTTT. This encodes CASSGRRENTEAFF. The entire variable domain, with the rest obtained from reference TRBV2 and TRBJ1-1, is as follows: EPEVTQTPSHQVTQMGQEVILRCVPISNHLYFYWYRQILGQKVEFLVSFYNNEISEKSEIFDDQFSVERPDGSNFTLKIRSTKLEDSAMYFCASSGRRENTEAFFGQGTRLTVV.

The chain is built from TRBV18 and TRBJ2-1; the D gene is possibly TRBD2 (6 bases). Trimming left V 3 bases short and J 0 bases short, with 12 bases between. Germline CDR1 KGHSH, CDR2 LQKENI. This CDR3 is built from 16 residues. Written as DNA, the CDR3 is TGTGCCAGCTCACCCTCCTCGGGACTCTCCTACAATGAGCAGTTCTTC. This codes for CASSPSSGLSYNEQFF.

V usage is TRBV5-1 and J usage is TRBJ1-4; tentatively, D is TRBD1 (5 bases). This CDR3 is built from 14 residues. Germline V lookup: CDR1 SGHRS, CDR2 YFSETQ. V lost 1 base to trimming and J lost 4 bases, with 8 bases between them. CDR3 sequence (DNA): TGCGCCAGCAGCTTGTTGACAGTTAATGAAAAACTGTTTTTT. Translating it yields CASSLLTVNEKLFF.

This clone was observed a handful of times. This chain links TRBV7-9 with TRBJ1-4, with D possibly matching TRBD1 (6 bases). The CDR3 has 14 amino acids. Trimming left V 4 bases short and J 7 bases short, with 13 bases between. Germline V lookup: CDR1 SEHNR, CDR2 FQNEAQ (reference sequence). DNA of the CDR3: TGTGCCAGCAGCTACCCGGGGGGCGGTGAAAAACTGTTTTTT. It encodes CASSYPGGGEKLFF.

The chain joins TRBV5-5 to TRBJ2-7; TRBD1 is a possible D gene (6 bases). CDR1 SGHKS and CDR2 YYEKEE come from the germline V gene (reference sequence). V was trimmed by 2 bases and J by 4 bases, leaving 7 bases between them. This CDR3 spans 12 amino acids. DNA of the CDR3: TGTGCCAGCAGCTTTCAGGGGTACGAGCAGTACTTC. This sequence encodes CASSFQGYEQYF.

This clone was seen only a few times. V is TRBV15 and J is TRBJ1-3; the match to TRBD1 covers 7 bases. The CDR3 runs to 14 residues. After removal of 5 bases from V and 6 bases from J, the junction contained 7 bases not matched to a gene. Germline CDR1 reads LNHNV; CDR2 reads YYDKDF (reference sequence). CDR3 in DNA: TGTGCCACCAGCCAAACAGGGGCGTTAAACACCATATATTTT. It translates to CATSQTGALNTIYF.

The chain recombines TRBV5-4 with TRBJ1-2; D is perhaps TRBD1 (6 bases). The CDR3 covers 14 residues. Germline V gene lookup returns CDR1 SGHNT and CDR2 YYREEE (reference sequence). Trimming left V 2 bases short and J 7 bases short, with 15 bases between. The CDR3 nucleotides are TGTGCCAGCAGCTTACGGGACATTCTGTCTGGCTACACCTTC. Protein product: CASSLRDILSGYTF.

This clone occurred a few times. The chain recombines TRBV9 with TRBJ2-1; D not resolved. The CDR3 has 13 amino acids. Germline CDR1 reads SGDLS; CDR2 reads YYNGEE. V shed 1 base and J shed 3 bases, with 5 bases lying between them. The chain's CDR3 is CASSVQVYNEQFF. As DNA, the CDR3 is TGTGCCAGCAGCGTACAGGTCTACAATGAGCAGTTCTTC.

This rearrangement joins TRBV18 to TRBJ1-4; D call uncertain. Between the trimmed V and J ends, which lost 5 bases and 0 bases, there was a span of 10 bases. The CDR3 runs 15 residues. Germline values: CDR1 KGHSH, CDR2 LQKENI. This CDR3 reads CASSSGYATNEKLFF. The CDR3 DNA reads as TGTGCCAGCTCATCCGGGTATGCAACTAATGAAAAACTGTTTTTT.

The V and J genes are TRBV6-1 and TRBJ2-3; tentatively, D is TRBD1 (5 bases). CDR3 length: 16 residues. Germline loops: CDR1 MNHNS, CDR2 SASEGT. Trimming shortened V by 4 bases and J by 0 bases, and 14 bases separated the two germline ends. The CDR3 DNA follows: TGTGCCAGCAGTGGACGACAGTCCTCTAGCACAGATACGCAGTATTTT. Its protein is CASSGRQSSSTDTQYF.